The clone carrying this T cell receptor (beta chain) was recorded at least ten times. This sample was taken from a study of T-cell memory formation after mild COVID-19. TCRdb ran MiXCR on the 5' RACE reads and lists one entry per CDR3 protein. The sample contains hundreds of thousands of distinct CDR3 sequences, over 20% of which appear only once. Looked up from germline, CDR1 is MGHRA and CDR2 is YSYEKL. This CDR3 is 13 amino acids long. J was trimmed by 9 bases and V by 1 base; bases with no gene match: 3. This chain joins TRBV4-1 and TRBJ2-1; 7 bases align to TRBD2. This TCR was recovered from an adult woman who had mild COVID-19 (a few samples of this study predate the infection). Cell type and time point are not known. Sequencing used PBMCs or a T cell subset sorted from them (not recorded which). The CDR3: CASSQAGGAEQFF. CDR3 DNA sequence: TGCGCCAGCAGCCAAGCGGGGGGTGCTGAGCAGTTCTTC.